The 6 T cell receptor beta chains presented below share a single source sample, sequenced in a study of T cell responses to AZD1222 COVID-19 vaccine. TCRdb keeps only in-frame clones here, not all; method: immunoSEQ multiplex PCR. This sample has about 120,000 clones, with 91% found just once. Sequenced here: peripheral blood, sampled on day 0 of AZD1222 vaccination. These TCRs come from an adult in good health.

The rearrangement links TRBV9 to TRBJ1-1, with 7 bases identical to TRBD1. Germline-derived CDR1 and CDR2 are SGDLS and YYNGEE. The CDR3 has 13 residues. V gave up 7 bases and J gave up 7 bases; unmatched junction bases: 10. The CDR3 spells CASGSRQGLEAFF. The CDR3 DNA follows: TGTGCCAGCGGGTCAAGACAGGGCCTTGAAGCTTTCTTT.

The genes are TRBV30 and TRBJ1-2, with 10 bases matching TRBD1. This CDR3 comprises 14 residues. Unmatched junction bases numbered 4, after V lost 1 base and J lost 5 bases. CDR1 and CDR2 from the germline V gene are GTSNPN and SVGIG (reference sequence). The chain's CDR3 is CAWSAGDRGYGYTF. The CDR3 DNA sequence: TGTGCCTGGAGTGCAGGGGACAGGGGTTATGGCTACACCTTC.

The rearrangement links TRBV5-6 to TRBJ2-1; unclear D gene. The CDR3 sequence is 14 residues long. From germline, CDR1 is SGHDT and CDR2 YYEEEE. The germline V and J ends were trimmed by 0 bases and 9 bases, with 13 bases remaining between them. This CDR3 is CASSLAITTAEQFF. The CDR3 nucleotides read TGTGCCAGCAGCTTGGCCATAACGACGGCTGAGCAGTTCTTC.

The chain employs TRBV2 and TRBJ1-5, with TRBD1 identical over 7 bases. The CDR3 consists of 15 residues. Losses at the gene ends were 8 bases for V and 4 bases for J; bases not matched to a gene: 11. Germline V CDR1 and CDR2: SNHLY, FYNNEI. In DNA form, the CDR3 reads TGTGCCAGCTCAAACCATAGGGGGCAAAATCAGCCCCAGCATTTT. This sequence encodes CASSNHRGQNQPQHF.

The chain couples TRBV6-6 to TRBJ1-2; D might be TRBD1 (5 bases). Trimming shortened V by 5 bases and J by 8 bases, and 21 bases separated the two germline ends. This CDR3 is built from 15 residues. In germline, CDR1 is MNHNY, CDR2 SVGAGI (reference sequence). CDR3 sequence (DNA): TGTGCCAGCAGTATACTACAGGTAGTGTTCGAGGGCTACACCTTC. Translating gives CASSILQVVFEGYTF.

This sequence joins TRBV3-1 (or the pseudogene TRBV3-2) and TRBJ2-3; D not certain. Deletions cut 0 bases from V and 6 bases from J, with 10 bases between. CDR3 length: 14 amino acids. CDR1 is LGHDT and CDR2 is YNNKEL in the germline V gene (reference sequence). The CDR3 nucleotides are TGTGCCAGCAGCCAAGACAGCCGGTCCGATACGCAGTATTTT. Translating it yields CASSQDSRSDTQYF.